This T cell receptor (beta chain) was profiled in a study of spatial heterogeneity in lung cancer. Study summary: The library had UMIs, and each TCR and UMI pair averaged more than ten raw reads.

Deletions cut 7 bases from V and 7 bases from J, with 14 bases between. CDR1 is MNHEY, CDR2 SVGEGT, per germline. The CDR3 loop spans 14 amino acids. Details on this clonotype: Antigen: not known.

Sample time point: sample taken at primary tumor resection. Unsorted whole RNA of tumor, nontumor lung or frozen PBMC was sequenced. The donor group consisted of 72 patients who had untreated, early-stage non-small cell lung cancer. The study, taken as a whole, reports: Ubiquitous expanded tumor TCRs appeared in blood more at resection than follow-up.

Individual TCR cDNA molecules each bore their own unique molecular identifier. Using its own MiXCR run on the 5' RACE reads, TCRdb lists one record per CDR3 protein. This table has 40,000 to 55,000 distinct CDR3 sequences, around 13% appearing once. The chain recombines TRBV6-2 or TRBV6-3 with TRBJ1-6, with D possibly matching TRBD1 (5 bases). This material consisted of PBMCs, taken at surgery. This receptor was identified in a male donor with early-stage non-small cell lung cancer. The CDR3 region is CASNRGLPNSPLHF. CDR3 DNA: TGTGCCAGCAATCGGGGCCTCCCCAATTCACCCCTCCACTTT.